A selection of T cell receptor beta chains follows, all from one sample in a study of tumor and adjacent non-tumor tissue in lung cancer. TCRdb fed the multiplex PCR reads into MiXCR, producing one record per CDR3 protein. The sample has 98,000 or so distinct CDR3 sequences, 80% seen once. The sample was distant non-tumor lung tissue. Receptors were obtained from a man aged 55 to 70 with small cell lung cancer. CDR3s include the opening cysteine and the closing phenylalanine or tryptophan. A D gene is named only where the DNA matches it firmly. Size tells how often a clone was seen (once, few, many) or the class of an expanded clone, and some rows leave it out.

V gene	clone size	J gene	D gene	CDR3 DNA	CDR3 protein
TRBV11-1	.	TRBJ2-3	TRBD2	TGTGCCAGCAGATCGGGACTAGCGGGAGGGCCGATGGCGGATACGCAGTATTTT	CASRSGLAGGPMADTQYF
TRBV29-1	.	TRBJ2-7	TRBD2	TGCAGCGTTGCCCCGATGTCACTAGCGGGTAGAAAGCAGTACTTC	CSVAPMSLAGRKQYF
TRBV7-3	.	TRBJ2-2	TRBD2	TGTGCCAGCAGCTCCGGGACTAGCGGGAGTGGGTCCGGGGAGCTGTTATTT	CASSSGTSGSGSGELLF
TRBV20-1	.	TRBJ2-3	.	TGCAGTGCTAGTCCGGTACAGGGGACTGGCGGCACAGATACGCAATATTTT	CSASPVQGTGGTDTQYF
TRBV4-2	.	TRBJ2-7	.	TGTGCCAGCAGACAAGGCCCGGAGGTCTACGAGCAGTACTTC	CASRQGPEVYEQYF
TRBV4-2	.	TRBJ2-1	.	TGTGCCAGCAACCAAGATCCCGGGCTCTTCGCATTCTTC	CASNQDPGLFAFF
TRBV24-1	few	TRBJ2-3	.	TGTGCCACCAGTGACAACCAATTGAATACGCAGTGTTTT	CATSDNQLNTQCF
TRBV5-1	many	TRBJ2-2	.	TGCGCCAGCAGCCTCCTGGGGTCGAACACCGGGGAGCTGTTTTTT	CASSLLGSNTGELFF
TRBV6-6	.	TRBJ1-1	.	TGTGCCAGCAGTTACCCATCTACCAAGGGTCTTGAGGCTTTCTTT	CASSYPSTKGLEAFF
TRBV11-2	.	TRBJ1-1	.	TGTGTCAGCAGCTTAACCGGGAGCGTGGGTAGGAACACTGAAGCTTTCTTT	CVSSLTGSVGRNTEAFF
TRBV5-6	.	TRBJ2-1	TRBD2	TGTGCCACCAGCTTGAGCGGGAGGGCCGCAGATGAGCAGTTCTTC	CATSLSGRAADEQFF
TRBV4-2	.	TRBJ2-1	.	TGTGCCAGCAGCCAAGAGACTAGTGCGGTCGAGCAGTTCTTC	CASSQETSAVEQFF
TRBV10-3	.	TRBJ1-5	.	TGTTCCACCAAGTCTAGTAATCAGCCCCAGCATTTT	CSTKSSNQPQHF
TRBV12-3/TRBV12-4	.	TRBJ1-5	.	TGTGCCAGGAGTTTTAGGGGAAGTCAGCCCCAGCATTTT	CARSFRGSQPQHF
TRBV6-6	.	TRBJ1-1	.	TGTACCAGCAGGACAGAGTCATACACTGAAACTTTCTTT	CTSRTESYTETFF
TRBV12-3/TRBV12-4	once	TRBJ2-2	TRBD1	TGTGCCAGCAGTCCTCAGAACACAGGGGACCTGTTTTTT	CASSPQNTGDLFF
TRBV6-1	.	TRBJ1-1	.	TGTGCCAGCATCCTGCAGGTTAACACTAAAGCTTTCTTT	CASILQVNTKAFF
TRBV13	.	TRBJ1-6	.	TGTGTCAGCAGCCAAAACGACGGAAGCCCATATAATTCACCCCTTCACTTT	CVSSQNDGSPYNSPLHF
TRBV6-6	many	TRBJ2-1	.	TGTGCCAGCACCCGGAGTAATGAGCAGTTCTTC	CASTRSNEQFF
TRBV5-6	.	TRBJ2-7	.	TGTGCCAGCAGGAGGCGGGTATGGACCCTAACCTACGAGCAGTACTTT	CASRRRVWTLTYEQYF
TRBV29-1	.	TRBJ2-7	TRBD2	TGCATCGCGACACTAGCGGGTAGCTCCTACGAGCAGTACTTC	CIATLAGSSYEQYF
TRBV4-2	.	TRBJ2-2	TRBD2	TGTGCCAGCACGGCTAGCGGGTCCTCCGGGGAGCTGTTTTTT	CASTASGSSGELFF
TRBV6-1	.	TRBJ1-5	TRBD1	TGTGCCAGCGGATCACAGGGGGATCAGCCCCAGCATTTT	CASGSQGDQPQHF
TRBV4-2	.	TRBJ2-5	.	TGTGCCAGCAGCCTGGGAAGCAGGCAAGAGACCCAGTGCTTC	CASSLGSRQETQCF
TRBV20-1	once	TRBJ1-1	TRBD1	TGCAGTGCTAGATATCCGGGACAGGGGAACACTGAAGCTTCCTTT	CSARYPGQGNTEASF
TRBV6-6	many	TRBJ2-1	TRBD2	TGTGCCAGCAACCTAGCGGGAGGGTATGATGAGCAGTTCTTC	CASNLAGGYDEQFF
TRBV7-9	.	TRBJ2-2	.	TGTGCCAGCAGCTTCCCCATCGTGGACGGAACTCTCTGGAACACCGGGGAGCTGTTTTTT	CASSFPIVDGTLWNTGELFF
TRBV29-1	.	TRBJ2-1	.	TGCAGCGTTACTGGGGGGCTAGCGAGAGGGAGCTCCTACAATGAGCAGTTCTTC	CSVTGGLARGSSYNEQFF
TRBV20-1	.	TRBJ1-6	TRBD1	TGCAATGCTAGAGCCCACCCGGGGACAGCCTGGTCACCCCTCCACTTT	CNARAHPGTAWSPLHF
TRBV4-2	once	TRBJ2-7	.	TGTGCCAGCAGCCAAGAGAGGGACGGCTCCTATGAGCAGTACTTC	CASSQERDGSYEQYF
TRBV20-1	.	TRBJ2-2	.	TGCAGTACTATAACAGAGGACACCGGGGAGCTGTTTTTT	CSTITEDTGELFF
TRBV5-4	few	TRBJ2-1	.	TGTGCCAGCAGCACCGGGCTAGTGGGCTACAATGAGCAGTTCTTC	CASSTGLVGYNEQFF
TRBV5-1	.	TRBJ2-1	TRBD1	TGTGCCAGCAGCTCCGGGACAGGAATCAATGAGCGGTTCTTC	CASSSGTGINERFF
TRBV6-2/TRBV6-3	once	TRBJ2-7	TRBD2	TGTGCCTCCAAGATAGCGGGAGCCACTATGGAGCAGTACTTC	CASKIAGATMEQYF
TRBV5-1	few	TRBJ2-1	TRBD2	TGCGCCAGCAGCTGGGGACTAGTGGGAGAAGCCGACAATGAGCAGTTCTTC	CASSWGLVGEADNEQFF
TRBV20-1	few	TRBJ2-2	.	TGCAGTGCTAGGCATGGGGGCACCGGGGAGCTGTTTTTT	CSARHGGTGELFF
TRBV2	.	TRBJ2-1	.	TGTGCCAGCATGGTGCAGATGGCGGACGGGATCAATGAGCAGTTCTTC	CASMVQMADGINEQFF
TRBV5-1	.	TRBJ2-1	TRBD2	TGCGCCAGCACCCCTAGCGGGGCAGTTGGTAATGAGCAGTTATTC	CASTPSGAVGNEQLF
TRBV30	many	TRBJ2-1	.	TGTGCCTGGAGGGATAGAAGACTGAGCTCCTACAATGAGCAGTTCTTC	CAWRDRRLSSYNEQFF
TRBV6-1	few	TRBJ2-1	TRBD2	TGTGCCAGTAGCCCGGGACTAGCGGGCGAGCAGTTCTTC	CASSPGLAGEQFF
TRBV20-1	.	TRBJ1-2	.	TGCAATGCTAGAGAGGACGGGTCTATCTATGGCTACACCTTC	CNAREDGSIYGYTF
TRBV5-1	.	TRBJ2-7	.	TGCGCCAGCAGCACGGACAGCTACTCCTACGAGCAGTACTTC	CASSTDSYSYEQYF
TRBV29-1	.	TRBJ2-3	TRBD2	TGCAACGGACTAGCATATGGCACAGATACGCAGTATTTT	CNGLAYGTDTQYF
TRBV2	.	TRBJ2-1	.	TGTGCCAGCACGAAGACTGGGGACATGGGCTACAATGAGCAGTTCTTC	CASTKTGDMGYNEQFF
TRBV11-2	once	TRBJ2-6	TRBD2	TGTGCCAGCAGCTTAGTCCTAGCGGGAGCATCTGGGGCCAACGTCCCGAGTTTC	CASSLVLAGASGANVPSF
TRBV4-2	.	TRBJ2-2	.	TGTGTCAGTAGCCAAGACCTGAGGGTCAACAACGGGGAGCTGTTTTTT	CVSSQDLRVNNGELFF
TRBV29-1	.	TRBJ1-1	TRBD1	TGCAGCATTGAACCAAGGGACAGTGAAGCTTTCTTT	CSIEPRDSEAFF
TRBV6-1	once	TRBJ2-6	.	TGTGCCAGCAGCACATATGGGGCCAACCTCATGACTTTC	CASSTYGANLMTF
TRBV11-2	few	TRBJ1-2	TRBD1	TGTGCCAGCAGCTTAGACAGGGGGGATGGCTACACCTTC	CASSLDRGDGYTF
TRBV20-1	.	TRBJ2-3	TRBD2	TGCAGTGCTAGCGGACTAGCGGGAGCAGGCATTATGACAGATACGCAGTATTTT	CSASGLAGAGIMTDTQYF
TRBV4-3	.	TRBJ2-2	.	TGCGCCAGCAGCCAAGATTCGACCGGGGAGCTGTTTTTT	CASSQDSTGELFF
TRBV6-6	once	TRBJ2-7	.	TGTGCCAGCAGTCCGAATCAACAGTGGGTTCTTTCCTACGAGCAATACTTC	CASSPNQQWVLSYEQYF
TRBV20-1	many	TRBJ1-5	.	TGCAGTGCTAGAGAGGGACGGGCTACCTTTTCTCATCAGCCCCAGCATTTT	CSAREGRATFSHQPQHF
TRBV15	many	TRBJ2-5	.	TGTGCCACCAGCAGAGTAGGCGGAGAGACCCAGTACTTC	CATSRVGGETQYF
TRBV4-1	.	TRBJ2-7	.	TGTTCTAGCAGTTTCGACAGACTCTACGAGCAGTACTTC	CSSSFDRLYEQYF
TRBV6-1	.	TRBJ2-3	.	TGTGCCAGCAGTACTTGGAAGGGCAAGAATCAACCCCAGTATTTT	CASSTWKGKNQPQYF
TRBV4-1	.	TRBJ2-1	TRBD2	TGCGCCAGCAGCCAAGGGGGACCCCTAGCGGGAGTTAGGTCCTACAATGAGCAGTTCTTC	CASSQGGPLAGVRSYNEQFF
TRBV4-2	.	TRBJ2-2	.	TGTGCCAGCCGCCAAGTCCCATCACCCTGGGAGCTGTTTTTT	CASRQVPSPWELFF
TRBV9	.	TRBJ2-5	TRBD2	TGTGTCAGCAGCGTAAGTACCGGACTAGCAACAGGAGAGACCCAGTACTTC	CVSSVSTGLATGETQYF